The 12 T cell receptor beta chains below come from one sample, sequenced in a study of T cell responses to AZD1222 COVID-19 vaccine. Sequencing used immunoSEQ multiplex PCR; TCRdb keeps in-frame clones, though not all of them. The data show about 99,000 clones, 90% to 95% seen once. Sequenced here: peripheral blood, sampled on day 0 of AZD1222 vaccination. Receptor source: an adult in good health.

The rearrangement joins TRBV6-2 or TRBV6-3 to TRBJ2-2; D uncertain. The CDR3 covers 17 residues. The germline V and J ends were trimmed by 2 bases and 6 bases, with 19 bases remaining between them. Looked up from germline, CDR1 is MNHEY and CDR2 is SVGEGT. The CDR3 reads CASSYVIRRNRAGELFF. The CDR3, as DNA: TGTGCCAGCAGTTACGTTATCCGGCGAAACCGGGCCGGGGAGCTGTTTTTT.

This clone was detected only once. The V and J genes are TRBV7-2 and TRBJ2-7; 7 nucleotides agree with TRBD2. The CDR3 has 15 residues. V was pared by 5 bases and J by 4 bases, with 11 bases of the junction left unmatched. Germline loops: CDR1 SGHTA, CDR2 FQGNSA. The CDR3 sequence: CASSPLGEGGYEQYF. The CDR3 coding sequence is TGTGCCAGCAGCCCGTTGGGTGAGGGAGGGTACGAGCAGTACTTC.

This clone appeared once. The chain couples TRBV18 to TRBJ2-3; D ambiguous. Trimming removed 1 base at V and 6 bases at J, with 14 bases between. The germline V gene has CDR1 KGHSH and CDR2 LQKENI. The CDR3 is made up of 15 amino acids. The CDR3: CASSPLEKYGDTQYF. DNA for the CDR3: TGTGCCAGCTCACCACTCGAAAAGTATGGGGATACGCAGTATTTT.

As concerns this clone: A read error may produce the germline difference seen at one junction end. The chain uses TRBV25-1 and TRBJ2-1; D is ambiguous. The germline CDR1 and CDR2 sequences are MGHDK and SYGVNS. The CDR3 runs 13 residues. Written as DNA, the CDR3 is TGTGCCAGCAGTGACCACTCCAACAATGAGCAGTTCTTC. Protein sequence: CASSDHSNNEQFF.

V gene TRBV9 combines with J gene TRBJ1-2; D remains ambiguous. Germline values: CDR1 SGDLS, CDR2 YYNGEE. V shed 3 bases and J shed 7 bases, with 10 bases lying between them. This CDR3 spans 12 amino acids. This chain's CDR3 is CASSASTGGYTF. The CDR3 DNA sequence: TGTGCCAGCAGCGCTTCGACGGGTGGCTACACCTTC.

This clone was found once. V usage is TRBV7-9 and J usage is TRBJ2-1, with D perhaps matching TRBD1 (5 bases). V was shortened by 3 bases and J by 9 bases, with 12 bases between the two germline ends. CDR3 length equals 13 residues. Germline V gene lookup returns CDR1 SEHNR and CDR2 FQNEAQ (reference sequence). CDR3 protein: CASSFGAEGEQFF. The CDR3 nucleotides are TGTGCCAGCAGCTTTGGGGCAGAAGGTGAGCAGTTCTTC.

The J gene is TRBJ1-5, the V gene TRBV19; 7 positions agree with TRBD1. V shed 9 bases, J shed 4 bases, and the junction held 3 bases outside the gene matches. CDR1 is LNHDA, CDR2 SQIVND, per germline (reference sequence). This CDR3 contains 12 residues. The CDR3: CASRGGNQPQHF. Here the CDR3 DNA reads TGTGCCAGCAGGGGGGGGAATCAGCCCCAGCATTTT.

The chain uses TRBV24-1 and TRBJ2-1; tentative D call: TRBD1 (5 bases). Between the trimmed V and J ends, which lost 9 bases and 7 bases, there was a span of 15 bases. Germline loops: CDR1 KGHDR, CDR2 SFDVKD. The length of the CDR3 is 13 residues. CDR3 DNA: TGTGCCACCGGAGTAGGGGCGCCTAATGAGCAGTTCTTC. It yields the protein CATGVGAPNEQFF.

The CDR3 here is CASSVVTGTGDGYTF. Written as DNA, the CDR3 is TGTGCCAGCAGCGTAGTAACCGGGACAGGGGATGGCTACACCTTC. The chain employs TRBV9 and TRBJ1-2; 10 nucleotides match TRBD1. The junction had 5 bases not matched to a gene; V was cut back by 0 bases and J by 6 bases. This CDR3 has 15 residues. The germline gives CDR1 SGDLS, CDR2 YYNGEE. Full variable domain (outside the CDR3, taken from reference TRBV9 and TRBJ1-2): DSGVTQTPKHLITATGQRVTLRCSPRSGDLSVYWYQQSLDQGLQFLIQYYNGEERAKGNILERFSAQQFPDLHSELNLSSLELGDSALYFCASSVVTGTGDGYTFGSGTRLTVV.

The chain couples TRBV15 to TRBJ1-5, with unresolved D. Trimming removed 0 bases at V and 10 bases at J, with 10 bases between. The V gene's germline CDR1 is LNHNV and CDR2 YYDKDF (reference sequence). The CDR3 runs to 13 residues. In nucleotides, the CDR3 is TGTGCCACCAGCAGAGATGAAGGATCTCCCCAGCATTTT. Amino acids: CATSRDEGSPQHF.

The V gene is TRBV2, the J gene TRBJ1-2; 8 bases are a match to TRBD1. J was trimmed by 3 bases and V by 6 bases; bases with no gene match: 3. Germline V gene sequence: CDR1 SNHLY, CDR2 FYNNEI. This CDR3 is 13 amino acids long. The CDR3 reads CASRGTGDYGYTF. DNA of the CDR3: TGTGCCAGCAGAGGGACAGGAGACTATGGCTACACCTTC.

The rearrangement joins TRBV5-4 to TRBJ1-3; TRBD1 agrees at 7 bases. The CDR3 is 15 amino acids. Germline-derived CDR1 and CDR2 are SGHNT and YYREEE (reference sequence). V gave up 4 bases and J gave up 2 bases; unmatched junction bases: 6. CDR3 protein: CASSHLGTAGNTIYF. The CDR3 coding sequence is TGTGCCAGCAGCCATCTCGGGACAGCTGGAAACACCATATATTTT.